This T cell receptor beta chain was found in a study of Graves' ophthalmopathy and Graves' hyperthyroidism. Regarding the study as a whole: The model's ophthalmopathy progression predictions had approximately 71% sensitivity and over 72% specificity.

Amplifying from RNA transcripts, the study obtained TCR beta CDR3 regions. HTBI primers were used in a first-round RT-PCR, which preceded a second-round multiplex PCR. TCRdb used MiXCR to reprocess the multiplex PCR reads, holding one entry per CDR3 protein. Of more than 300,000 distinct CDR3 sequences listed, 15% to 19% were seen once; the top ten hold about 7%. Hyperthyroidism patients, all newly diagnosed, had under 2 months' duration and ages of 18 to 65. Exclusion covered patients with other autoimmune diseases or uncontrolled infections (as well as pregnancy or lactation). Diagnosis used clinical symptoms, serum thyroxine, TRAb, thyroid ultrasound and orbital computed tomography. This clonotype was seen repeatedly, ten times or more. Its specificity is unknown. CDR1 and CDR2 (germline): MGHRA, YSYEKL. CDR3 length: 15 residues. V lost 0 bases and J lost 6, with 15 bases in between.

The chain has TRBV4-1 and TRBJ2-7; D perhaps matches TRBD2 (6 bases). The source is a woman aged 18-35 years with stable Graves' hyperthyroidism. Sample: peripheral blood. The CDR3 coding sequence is TGCGCCAGCAGCCAAGAACCGACGGGGAGGTCCGAGCAGTACTTC. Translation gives CASSQEPTGRSEQYF.